These 9 T cell receptor beta chains originate from one sample sequenced in a study of T cells in Graves' hyperthyroidism and ophthalmopathy. The TCR beta CDR3 regions underwent amplification using RNA transcripts as the source. With the HTBI primer set, the TCR CDR3 went through a first round of RT-PCR. One entry per CDR3 protein results from TCRdb running MiXCR on the multiplex PCR reads. This table holds fewer than 750,000 distinct CDR3 sequences, under 15% found once. Sequenced: blood. The receptors stem from a woman between 40 and 50 years old with Graves' ophthalmopathy.

There are many counts of this clonotype. This sequence joins TRBV28 and TRBJ2-5; 10 positions match TRBD1. Losses at the gene ends were 6 bases for V and 5 bases for J; bases not matched to a gene: 9. The CDR3 extends over 15 amino acids. CDR1 is MDHEN, CDR2 SYDVKM, per germline. The CDR3 loop is CASSYPTGGLETQYF. CDR3 bases: TGTGCCAGCAGCTACCCGACAGGGGGCCTGGAGACCCAGTACTTC. The full variable domain, rest sourced from reference TRBV28 and TRBJ2-5, is DVKVTQSSRYLVKRTGEKVFLECVQDMDHENMFWYRQDPGLGLRLIYFSYDVKMKEKGDIPEGYSVSREKKERFSLILESASTNQTSMYLCASSYPTGGLETQYFGPGTRLLVL.

This clonotype appeared a few times. Since no conserved phenylalanine or tryptophan closes the CDR3, a read error is the likely cause. The DNA of the CDR3 is TGTGCCAGCAGCCCTACAGGTGCCTACGAGCAGTACCTC. As protein: CASSPTGAYEQYL. The chain has TRBV12-3 or TRBV12-4 and TRBJ2-7, with a possible D match to TRBD1 (5 bases). This CDR3 region has 13 residues. V dropped 6 bases and J dropped 2 bases, with 11 bases sitting between them.

This clonotype has at least ten counts. The chain uses TRBV29-1 and TRBJ1-1; 11 bases match TRBD1. The junction had 4 bases not matched to a gene; V was cut back by 7 bases and J by 0 bases. This CDR3 has 14 residues. Germline V CDR1 and CDR2: SQVTM, ANQGSEA. The CDR3 sequence is CSAGQGAVNTEAFF. The CDR3 DNA reads as TGCAGCGCAGGACAGGGGGCGGTGAACACTGAAGCTTTCTTT.

This clonotype was seen at least ten times. This chain links TRBV7-2 with TRBJ2-2, with D maybe TRBD2 (5 bases). Deletions cut 8 bases from V and 6 bases from J, with 16 bases between. The CDR3 has 14 residues. From germline, CDR1 is SGHTA and CDR2 FQGNSA. The CDR3 DNA sequence: TGTGCCAGCGGTGTGGCGGGTGGGGCCGGGGAGCTGTTTTTT. Translating it yields CASGVAGGAGELFF.

Ten or more counts support this clonotype. The chain recombines TRBV9 with TRBJ2-7; TRBD2 matches 8 bases. The CDR3 sequence is 12 residues long. From germline, CDR1 is SGDLS and CDR2 YYNGEE. V shed 3 bases, J shed 9 bases, and the junction held 5 bases outside the gene matches. Written as DNA, the CDR3 is TGTGCCAGCAGCGCGGGACTAGGCGGGCAGTACTTC. This gives the protein CASSAGLGGQYF.

This clonotype was counted ten times or more. The chain carries TRBV6-5 and TRBJ2-7; maybe TRBD1 (6 bases). The CDR3 loop spans 11 amino acids. Looked up from germline, CDR1 is MNHEY and CDR2 is SVGAGI. The V and J ends lost 8 bases and 5 bases respectively, with 10 bases between them. This CDR3 reads CASGQSHEQYF. For the CDR3, the DNA is TGTGCCAGCGGACAGTCCCACGAGCAGTACTTC.

This clonotype has a count of ten or more. J is TRBJ1-1 and V is TRBV28; D is undetermined. CDR3 size: 14 residues. V lost 6 bases and J 2 bases, leaving 13 bases between the germline ends. Germline V gene data show CDR1 as MDHEN and CDR2 as SYDVKM. This CDR3 reads CASRPYRDNTEAFF. CDR3 in DNA: TGTGCCAGCAGGCCTTACCGGGATAACACTGAAGCTTTCTTT.

This clonotype was detected only a few times. V is TRBV15 and J is TRBJ1-3; 7 bases match TRBD1. Looked up from germline, CDR1 is LNHNV and CDR2 is YYDKDF (reference sequence). This CDR3 region has 18 residues. With 0 bases clipped from V and 1 base from J, the junction kept 9 bases outside the gene matches. The CDR3, as DNA: TGTGCCACCAGCAGAGATTCGGGGACAGTCCTTTCTGGAAACACCATATATTTT. It is translated as CATSRDSGTVLSGNTIYF.

This clonotype has at least ten counts. The chain combines TRBV10-3 with TRBJ2-2, with TRBD1 identical over 7 bases. Germline CDR1 is ENHRY and CDR2 is SYGVKD. Losses at the gene ends were 0 bases for V and 3 bases for J; bases not matched to a gene: 1. The CDR3 is made up of 15 amino acids. CDR3 amino acids: CAISESTGDTGELFF. The CDR3 DNA reads TGTGCCATCAGTGAGTCAACAGGGGACACCGGGGAGCTGTTTTTT.